These 6 T cell receptor beta chains originate from one sample sequenced in a study of blood T cell repertoires in COVID-19. TCRdb's copy holds only in-frame clones and misses some; the assay was immunoSEQ multiplex PCR. Here the sample spans 250,000 to 300,000 clones, roughly 85% being singletons. Sequenced material: PBMCs or T cells enriched from blood (not recorded which). The source is a woman between 50 and 59 years old who had been exposed to COVID-19.

The rearrangement uses TRBV5-6 and TRBJ1-2, with 9 bases fitting TRBD1. The CDR3 contains 16 residues. CDR1 SGHDT and CDR2 YYEEEE come from the germline V gene. The J segment lost 4 bases and the V segment lost 4 bases, leaving 11 bases of the junction unmatched. CDR3: CASSPRRQGDRYGYTF. The CDR3 DNA follows: TGTGCCAGCAGCCCGCGCCGACAGGGGGATCGCTATGGCTACACCTTC.

The genes are TRBV10-3 and TRBJ1-1; D perhaps matches TRBD1 (6 bases). The V and J ends lost 0 bases and 0 bases respectively, with 23 bases between them. This CDR3 region has 20 residues. CDR1 ENHRY and CDR2 SYGVKD come from the germline V gene. The CDR3 bases are TGTGCCATCAGTGAGTCAGACAGGAGAACACCACAAGGGATGAACACTGAAGCTTTCTTT. Amino acids: CAISESDRRTPQGMNTEAFF.

The chain carries TRBV2 and TRBJ1-2, with 9 bases aligning to TRBD1. The V segment lost 4 bases and the J segment 8 bases; nucleotides outside the gene matches: 8. Germline lookup yields CDR1 SNHLY and CDR2 FYNNEI. The CDR3 extends over 14 amino acids. CDR3 amino acids: CASSGEGQGEGYTF. CDR3 coding DNA: TGTGCCAGCAGTGGAGAGGGACAGGGTGAGGGCTACACCTTC. The full variable domain, its missing parts supplied by reference TRBV2 and TRBJ1-2, is EPEVTQTPSHQVTQMGQEVILRCVPISNHLYFYWYRQILGQKVEFLVSFYNNEISEKSEIFDDQFSVERPDGSNFTLKIRSTKLEDSAMYFCASSGEGQGEGYTFGSGTRLTVV.

The V gene is TRBV11-2, the J gene TRBJ2-4, with 7 nucleotides matching TRBD2. Per the germline V gene, CDR1 is SGHAT and CDR2 is FQNNGV. V shed 6 bases and J 8 bases; nucleotides not matched to a gene: 1. The CDR3 is made up of 11 amino acids. The CDR3 coding sequence is TGTGCCAGCAGTGCGGGAGACATTCAGTACTTC. It yields the protein CASSAGDIQYF.

The V and J genes are TRBV10-3 and TRBJ2-7, with 8 bases that match TRBD2. CDR1 is ENHRY and CDR2 is SYGVKD in the germline V gene. V was pared by 10 bases and J by 6 bases, with 17 bases of the junction left unmatched. The length of the CDR3 is 15 residues. The CDR3 DNA follows: TGTGCCACCGACCGGGGGCGGGGGGCCCTCGGCGAGCAGTACTTC. It encodes CATDRGRGALGEQYF.

This chain joins TRBV6-1 and TRBJ2-3, with 10 bases that match TRBD2. CDR3 length: 18 residues. J gave up 2 bases and V 2 bases, and 10 bases lay outside the gene matches. CDR1 and CDR2 from the germline V gene are MNHNS and SASEGT. This CDR3 is CASSEYGASGGYTDTQYF. The CDR3 nucleotides read TGTGCCAGCAGTGAATATGGGGCTAGCGGGGGATACACAGATACGCAGTATTTT.